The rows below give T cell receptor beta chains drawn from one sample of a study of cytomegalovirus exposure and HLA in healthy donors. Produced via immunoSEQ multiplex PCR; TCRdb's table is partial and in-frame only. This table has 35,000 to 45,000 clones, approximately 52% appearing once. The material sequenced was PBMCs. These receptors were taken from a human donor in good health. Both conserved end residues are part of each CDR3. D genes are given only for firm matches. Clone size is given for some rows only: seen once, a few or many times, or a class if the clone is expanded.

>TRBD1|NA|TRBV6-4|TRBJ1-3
CASGNGDRGPLGEHAIYF
TGTGCCAGCGGAAATGGGGACAGGGGGCCCTTGGGTGAACACGCCATATATTTT
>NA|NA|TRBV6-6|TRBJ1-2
CASGQNYGYTF
TGTGCCAGCGGACAGAACTATGGCTACACCTTC
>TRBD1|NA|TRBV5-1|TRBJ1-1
CASSLGRGRMSENTEAFF
TGCGCCAGCAGCTTAGGTAGGGGGCGGATGAGTGAGAACACTGAAGCTTTCTTT
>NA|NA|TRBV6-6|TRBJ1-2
CASSLFYGYTF
TGTGCCAGCAGTCTATTCTATGGCTACACCTTC
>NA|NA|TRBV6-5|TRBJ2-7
CASSYGAGPYEQYF
TGTGCCAGCAGTTACGGGGCAGGACCTTACGAGCAGTACTTC
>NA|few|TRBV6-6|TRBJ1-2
CASSRTGTGWDGYTF
TGTGCCAGCAGTCGTACTGGCACAGGATGGGATGGCTACACCTTC
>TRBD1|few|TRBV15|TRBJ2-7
CATSRDKGTGSYEQYF
TGTGCCACCAGCAGAGATAAGGGGACAGGGTCGTACGAGCAGTACTTC
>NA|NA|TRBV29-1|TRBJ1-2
CSVPAGGGYTF
TGCAGCGTTCCCGCGGGTGGCGGCTACACCTTC
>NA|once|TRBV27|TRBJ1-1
CASSLIDLQGEAFF
TGTGCCAGCAGTTTAATCGATTTACAGGGTGAAGCTTTCTTT
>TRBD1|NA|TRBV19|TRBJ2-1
CASSMSPGTGVWGREQFF
TGTGCCAGTAGTATGTCCCCCGGGACAGGGGTTTGGGGGCGTGAGCAGTTCTTC
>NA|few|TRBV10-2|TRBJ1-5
CASSDLYQPQHF
TGCGCCAGCAGTGATCTGTATCAGCCCCAGCATTTT
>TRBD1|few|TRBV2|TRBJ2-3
CASSAGTGSTDTQYF
TGTGCCAGCAGTGCCGGGACAGGGTCGACAGATACGCAGTATTTT
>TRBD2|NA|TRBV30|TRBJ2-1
CAWWREYYNEQFF
TGTGCCTGGTGGCGGGAGTACTACAATGAGCAGTTCTTC
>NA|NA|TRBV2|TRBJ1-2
CASRAGLGSYTF
TGTGCCAGCAGGGCAGGCCTTGGAAGCTACACCTTC
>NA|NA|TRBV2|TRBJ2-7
CASKLQGSASEQYF
TGTGCCAGCAAACTACAGGGCTCGGCCAGCGAGCAGTACTTC
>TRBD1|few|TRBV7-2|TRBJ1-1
CASSPYDRAQAFF
TGTGCCAGCAGCCCTTATGACAGGGCCCAAGCTTTCTTT
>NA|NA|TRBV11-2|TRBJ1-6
CASSTGLGTNSPLHF
TGTGCCAGCAGCACGGGACTAGGGACGAATTCACCCCTCCACTTT
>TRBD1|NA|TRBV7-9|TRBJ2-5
CASSPGTGTQETQYF
TGTGCCAGCAGCCCCGGGACAGGGACACAAGAGACCCAGTACTTC
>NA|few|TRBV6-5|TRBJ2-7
CASSYSRGEQYF
TGTGCCAGCAGTTACTCACGGGGCGAGCAGTACTTC